Listed below are T cell receptor beta chains from one sample, sequenced in a study of blood T cell repertoires in COVID-19. The data were produced by immunoSEQ multiplex PCR, yet TCRdb's version contains in-frame clones alone and is incomplete. Here the sample spans about 140,000 clones, roughly 82% being singletons. Sequencing input: peripheral blood. The source is a man older than 75 with acute or convalescent COVID-19. Both conserved end residues are part of each CDR3. A D gene is named only where the DNA matches it firmly. A row's size may be missing; if present it is once, few, many or a size class.

CASSPRDTTNSPLHF | TGTGCCAGCAGCCCTCGGGACACAACTAATTCACCCCTCCACTTT | TRBV7-8 | - | - | TRBJ1-6
CATSRDRAQGSEAFF | TGTGCCACCAGCAGAGATCGGGCCCAGGGGTCTGAAGCTTTCTTT | TRBV15 | - | - | TRBJ1-1
CASSLAQGGTEAFF | TGTGCCAGCAGCTTAGCCCAGGGAGGCACTGAAGCTTTCTTT | TRBV7-2 | - | - | TRBJ1-1
CASSEGGLQPQHF | TGTGCCAGCAGTGAAGGGGGCCTCCAGCCCCAGCATTTT | TRBV2 | - | - | TRBJ1-5
CASSRRDNPETQYF | TGTGCCAGCAGCCGCCGGGACAACCCGGAGACCCAGTACTTC | TRBV3-1/TRBV3-2 | - | - | TRBJ2-5
CASRAGQESYGYTF | TGCGCCAGCAGGGCGGGACAGGAAAGCTATGGCTACACCTTC | TRBV5-1 | TRBD1 | - | TRBJ1-2
CSVYQYGYTF | TGCAGCGTTTATCAGTATGGCTACACCTTC | TRBV29-1 | - | - | TRBJ1-2
CASSRIGVFGTEAFF | TGTGCCAGCAGCCGTATAGGGGTGTTCGGGACTGAAGCTTTCTTT | TRBV7-9 | - | - | TRBJ1-1
CASEGTAQFSPLHF | TGTGCCAGTGAGGGGACAGCCCAATTCTCACCCCTCCACTTT | TRBV6-4 | TRBD1 | - | TRBJ1-6
CASSFRQEYGYTF | TGTGCCAGCAGCTTTCGACAGGAATATGGCTACACCTTC | TRBV7-6 | - | - | TRBJ1-2
CASSRGDSSTRPNQPQHF | TGTGCCAGTAGTAGGGGGGACAGCTCCACCCGTCCTAATCAGCCCCAGCATTTT | TRBV19 | TRBD1 | - | TRBJ1-5
CASSSPPFSGGLTQETQYF | TGTGCCAGCAGCTCCCCCCCCTTTAGCGGGGGCTTGACTCAAGAGACCCAGTACTTC | TRBV11-2 | TRBD2 | - | TRBJ2-5
CASSLRQGAGDEQFF | TGTGCCAGCAGCTTACGACAGGGGGCCGGGGATGAGCAGTTCTTC | TRBV11-3 | TRBD1 | once | TRBJ2-1
CASSADREQDSPLHF | TGTGCCAGCAGTGCAGACAGGGAACAGGATTCACCCCTCCACTTT | TRBV27 | TRBD1 | - | TRBJ1-6
CASSLGQGRHEQYF | TGCGCCAGCAGCTTGGGACAGGGAAGGCACGAGCAGTACTTC | TRBV5-1 | TRBD1 | - | TRBJ2-7
CAWIRETEAFF | TGTGCCTGGATAAGGGAGACTGAAGCTTTCTTT | TRBV30 | - | - | TRBJ1-1
CASSRGQGSYNEQFF | TGTGCCAGTAGCCGAGGACAGGGATCCTACAATGAGCAGTTCTTC | TRBV19 | TRBD1 | few | TRBJ2-1
CASSTTGQGAYLGNTIYF | TGTGCCAGCAGCACAACTGGACAGGGGGCCTACCTCGGAAACACCATATATTTT | TRBV9 | TRBD1 | - | TRBJ1-3
CASSLPPFAAYEQYF | TGTGCCAGCAGCTTACCCCCCTTCGCGGCCTACGAGCAGTACTTC | TRBV7-2 | - | - | TRBJ2-7
CASSPDRGWDQPQHF | TGTGCCAGCAGTCCCGACAGGGGGTGGGATCAGCCCCAGCATTTT | TRBV7-2 | TRBD1 | - | TRBJ1-5
CASSLLERGGYEQYF | TGTGCCAGCAGCTTATTGGAACGGGGGGGCTACGAGCAGTACTTC | TRBV7-2 | TRBD2 | - | TRBJ2-7
CASRETAYGYTF | TGTGCCAGCAGGGAGACAGCGTATGGCTACACCTTC | TRBV12-3/TRBV12-4 | - | - | TRBJ1-2
CATSQGEVTEAFF | TGTGCTACTAGTCAGGGGGAAGTGACTGAAGCTTTCTTT | TRBV12-5 | TRBD1 | - | TRBJ1-1
CASRDSVTGELFF | TGTGCCAGCAGGGACAGTGTCACCGGGGAGCTGTTTTTT | TRBV2 | - | - | TRBJ2-2
CASRDSRRGYGYTF | TGTGCCAGCAGGGACAGCCGAAGGGGCTATGGCTACACCTTC | TRBV28 | - | - | TRBJ1-2
CASSEGPAGGGNIQYF | TGTGCCAGCAGTGAAGGTCCAGCGGGGGGGGGAAACATTCAGTACTTC | TRBV2 | TRBD2 | - | TRBJ2-4
CASSPLEGSATNEKLFF | TGTGCCAGCTCACCTTTGGAGGGGAGTGCAACTAATGAAAAACTGTTTTTT | TRBV18 | - | - | TRBJ1-4
CASSPRRGHNYGYTF | TGTGCCAGCAGTCCCCGGAGGGGTCATAACTATGGCTACACCTTC | TRBV27 | - | - | TRBJ1-2
CSVEDLDRGNEQFF | TGCAGCGTTGAAGATCTGGACAGAGGCAATGAGCAGTTCTTC | TRBV29-1 | - | few | TRBJ2-1